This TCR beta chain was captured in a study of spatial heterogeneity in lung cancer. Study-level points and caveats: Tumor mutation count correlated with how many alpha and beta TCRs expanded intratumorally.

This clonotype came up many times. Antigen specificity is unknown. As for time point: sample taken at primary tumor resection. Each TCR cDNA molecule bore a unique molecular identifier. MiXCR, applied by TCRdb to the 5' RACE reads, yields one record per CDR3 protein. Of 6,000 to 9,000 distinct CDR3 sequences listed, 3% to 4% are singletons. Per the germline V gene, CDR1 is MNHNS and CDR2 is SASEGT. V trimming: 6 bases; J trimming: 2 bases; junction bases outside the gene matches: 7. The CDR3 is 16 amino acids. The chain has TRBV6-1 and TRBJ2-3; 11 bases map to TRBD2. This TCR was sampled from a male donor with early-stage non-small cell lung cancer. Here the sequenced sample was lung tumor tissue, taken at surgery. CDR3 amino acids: CASSLFSGGATDTQYF. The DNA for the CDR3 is TGTGCCAGCAGCCTCTTTAGCGGGGGGGCCACAGATACGCAGTATTTT.